This entry lists 21 T cell receptor beta chains sequenced from one sample in a study of radiation and T cells in renal cell carcinoma. Treatment of the sample: treatment-naive control, cytoreductive nephrectomy. The data were produced by immunoSEQ multiplex PCR, yet TCRdb's version contains in-frame clones alone and is incomplete. The data show thousands of clones, 65% seen once. This material consisted of tumor tissue, taken from a patient whose treatment was nephrectomy without radiotherapy. These receptors all stem from a woman aged 70-85 years with renal cell carcinoma.

The chain carries TRBV5-1 and TRBJ2-3; 10 bases are shared with TRBD2. This CDR3 spans 16 amino acids. V lost 4 bases to trimming and J lost 3 bases; unmatched junction nucleotides: 8. Germline-derived CDR1 and CDR2 are SGHRS and YFSETQ. CDR3 protein: CASSQIAGGITDTQYF. The CDR3, as DNA: TGCGCCAGCAGCCAGATAGCGGGGGGAATAACAGATACGCAGTATTTT.

The gene calls are TRBV27 and TRBJ1-5, with 8 bases matching TRBD1. Germline CDR1 and CDR2: MNHEY and SMNVEV (reference sequence). The J segment lost 2 bases and the V segment lost 5 bases, leaving 2 bases of the junction unmatched. This CDR3 comprises 14 residues. This CDR3 reads CASSPGQGNQPQHF. DNA of the CDR3: TGTGCCAGCAGTCCGGGACAGGGCAATCAGCCCCAGCATTTT.

The gene calls are TRBV9 and TRBJ1-2; D unresolved. V shed 0 bases and J shed 3 bases, with 12 bases lying between them. CDR1 SGDLS and CDR2 YYNGEE come from the germline V gene. This CDR3 is 15 amino acids long. CDR3: CASSVGGSGDYGYTF. DNA for the CDR3: TGTGCCAGCAGCGTAGGAGGCAGCGGAGACTATGGCTACACCTTC.

The chain has TRBV9 and TRBJ2-1; D perhaps matches TRBD1 (6 bases). The germline V gene has CDR1 SGDLS and CDR2 YYNGEE. This CDR3 spans 16 amino acids. The V gene lost 4 bases and the J gene lost 6 bases, with 20 bases spanning the gap. CDR3 coding DNA: TGTGCCAGCAGCCCCTCTGGGTTTTTAGGGGGCAATGAGCAGTTCTTC. Translated, it gives CASSPSGFLGGNEQFF. The variable domain in full, with the rest retrieved from reference TRBV9 and TRBJ2-1, is DSGVTQTPKHLITATGQRVTLRCSPRSGDLSVYWYQQSLDQGLQFLIQYYNGEERAKGNILERFSAQQFPDLHSELNLSSLELGDSALYFCASSPSGFLGGNEQFFGPGTRLTVL.

This rearrangement joins TRBV19 to TRBJ1-1, with D possibly matching TRBD1 (5 bases). Deletions cut 4 bases from V and 1 base from J, with 16 bases between. In germline, CDR1 is LNHDA, CDR2 SQIVND (reference sequence). This CDR3 region has 16 residues. The CDR3 reads CASSTQPPGENTEAFF. CDR3 nucleotide sequence: TGTGCCAGTAGTACCCAACCTCCGGGGGAGAACACTGAAGCTTTCTTT.

J is TRBJ2-1 and V is TRBV7-6; TRBD2 matches 10 bases. V lost 5 bases and J lost 1; bases outside the gene matches: 2. The CDR3 contains 15 residues. CDR1 SGHVS and CDR2 FNYEAQ come from the germline V gene. The CDR3 spells CASSPLAGSYNEQFF. CDR3 coding DNA: TGTGCCAGCAGCCCACTAGCGGGATCCTACAATGAGCAGTTCTTC.

This clone ranks as medium-sized (0.01 to 0.1%). CDR3 bases: TGTGCCAGCAGCTTACAGGGCATGAACACTGAAGCTTTCTTT. This encodes CASSLQGMNTEAFF. The chain is built from TRBV5-4 and TRBJ1-1, with D perhaps TRBD1 (6 bases). The CDR3 is 14 residues long. Trimming stripped 2 bases from V and 0 bases from J, with 8 bases between. Germline CDR1 is SGHNT and CDR2 is YYREEE (reference sequence).

The chain recombines TRBV5-5 with TRBJ2-5; 7 positions agree with TRBD1. The CDR3 is 17 amino acids. Per the germline V gene, CDR1 is SGHKS and CDR2 is YYEKEE (reference sequence). With 0 bases clipped from V and 5 bases from J, the junction kept 13 bases outside the gene matches. CDR3 region: CASSLDMAQRQGETQYF. The DNA of the CDR3 is TGTGCCAGCAGCTTGGATATGGCCCAAAGACAGGGCGAGACCCAGTACTTC.

This sequence joins TRBV6-1 and TRBJ1-2; D gene unclear. Germline assignment: CDR1 MNHNS and CDR2 SASEGT. The CDR3 has 14 residues. V was shortened by 5 bases and J by 5 bases, with 15 bases between the two germline ends. This CDR3 reads CASSSATAAYGYTF. CDR3 bases: TGTGCCAGCAGTTCCGCGACCGCGGCTTATGGCTACACCTTC.

The V and J genes are TRBV5-5 and TRBJ1-1, with D unresolved. Germline CDR1 is SGHKS and CDR2 is YYEKEE (reference sequence). The V end lost 4 bases, the J end lost 4 bases, and 20 bases lay between the germline ends. The CDR3 contains 16 residues. The DNA of the CDR3 is TGTGCCAGCAGCCCCAGCTTGGGAGGGTCCTTCACTGAAGCTTTCTTT. Its protein is CASSPSLGGSFTEAFF.

V usage is TRBV5-1 and J usage is TRBJ1-1; maybe TRBD1 (6 bases). CDR1 SGHRS and CDR2 YFSETQ come from the germline V gene. This CDR3 comprises 14 residues. With 1 base removed from V and 5 bases from J, the gap between germline ends came to 12 bases. The CDR3 nucleotides read TGCGCCAGCAGCTTGACAGGGACGGGTACTGAAGCTTTCTTT. Translation: CASSLTGTGTEAFF.

In this sample, this clone turned up a few times. The chain has TRBV6-6 and TRBJ1-1; D call uncertain. V was clipped by 10 bases and J by 5 bases, with 17 bases between them. CDR3 length equals 13 residues. Germline-derived CDR1 and CDR2 are MNHNY and SVGAGI (reference sequence). The CDR3 DNA follows: TGTGCCACCTTTTTGACCCCGAGGACTGAAGCTTTCTTT. It specifies CATFLTPRTEAFF.

This clone was seen a few times. CDR3 nucleotides: TGTGCCTGGGAACAGGGGTCCTATAATTCACCCCTCCACTTT. Encoded protein: CAWEQGSYNSPLHF. The chain carries TRBV30 and TRBJ1-6; TRBD1 matches at 7 bases. Germline lookup yields CDR1 GTSNPN and CDR2 SVGIG (reference sequence). With 5 bases clipped from V and 1 base from J, the junction kept 2 bases outside the gene matches. The CDR3 extends over 14 amino acids.

The chain employs TRBV5-6 and TRBJ2-7; weak D call: TRBD2 (6 bases). V dropped 6 bases and J dropped 6 bases, with 16 bases sitting between them. This CDR3 comprises 13 residues. In germline, CDR1 is SGHDT, CDR2 YYEEEE. CDR3 DNA: TGTGCCAGCAACGGAGGGCTTTCGGGCGAGCAGTACTTC. Protein sequence: CASNGGLSGEQYF.

The rearrangement uses TRBV6-5 and TRBJ1-3, with D possibly matching TRBD1 (5 bases). The CDR3 spans 16 residues. Trimming shortened V by 4 bases and J by 4 bases, and 17 bases separated the two germline ends. The germline gives CDR1 MNHEY, CDR2 SVGAGI. The DNA for the CDR3 is TGTGCCAGCAGTTTAAACCTCTGGACACAAGGAAACACCATATATTTT. It is translated as CASSLNLWTQGNTIYF.

The table lists this clone with a few counts. This chain uses TRBV10-3 with TRBJ2-7; D may be TRBD1 or TRBD2 (7 bases each). The V gene's germline CDR1 is ENHRY and CDR2 SYGVKD. V lost 10 bases and J 5 bases, leaving 24 bases between the germline ends. The CDR3 length is 15 residues. In DNA form, the CDR3 reads TGTGCCACCCAGACAGGGTGGGAGGGGGAGGACGAGCAGTACTTC. Its protein is CATQTGWEGEDEQYF.

This chain links TRBV25-1 with TRBJ2-7; no definite D call. The V gene's germline CDR1 is MGHDK and CDR2 SYGVNS. The germline V and J ends were trimmed by 1 base and 0 bases, with 7 bases remaining between them. The length of the CDR3 is 14 residues. CDR3: CASSESFTSYEQYF. CDR3 nucleotide sequence: TGTGCCAGCAGTGAATCCTTCACCTCCTACGAGCAGTACTTC.

This clone showed up just a few times. The V call is TRBV10-3, the J call TRBJ1-1, with D perhaps TRBD1 (6 bases). Trimming stripped 10 bases from V and 4 bases from J, with 10 bases between. Germline CDR1 is ENHRY and CDR2 is SYGVKD. The CDR3 loop spans 11 amino acids. DNA for the CDR3: TGTGCCACACAGGGAGGCACTGAAGCTTTCTTT. Its translation is CATQGGTEAFF.

This clone appeared a few times. The chain employs TRBV30 and TRBJ1-1, with 11 bases aligning to TRBD1. V gave up 2 bases and J gave up 9 bases; unmatched junction bases: 5. Germline CDR1 reads GTSNPN; CDR2 reads SVGIG (reference sequence). The CDR3 loop spans 13 amino acids. The CDR3 DNA follows: TGTGCCTGGAGTTATGGGACAGGGGGGAAAGCTTTCTTT. Amino acids: CAWSYGTGGKAFF.

CDR3 bases: TGCGCCAGCAGCCAAGCCGCAGGGACGGTTGCTGAAGCTTTCTTT. Protein: CASSQAAGTVAEAFF. V gene TRBV4-3 combines with J gene TRBJ1-1, with TRBD1 as a possible D gene (5 bases). CDR3 length: 15 amino acids. V was clipped by 1 base and J by 6 bases, with 15 bases between them. Germline CDR1 reads LGHNA; CDR2 reads YSLEER.

The chain carries TRBV7-9 and TRBJ1-2, with D hard to call. V was shortened by 5 bases and J by 4 bases, with 17 bases between the two germline ends. Per germline, CDR1 SEHNR and CDR2 FQNEAQ (reference sequence). This CDR3 is built from 15 residues. This CDR3 reads CASSPDLPFSYGYTF. The CDR3 coding sequence is TGTGCCAGCAGCCCTGACTTGCCATTTTCCTATGGCTACACCTTC.